Shown below are 30 T cell receptor beta chains from a single sample sequenced in a study of blood T cell repertoires in COVID-19. Only in-frame clones appear in the TCRdb table, and some are missing; sequencing was by immunoSEQ multiplex PCR. The profile covers some 60,000 clones, with roughly 90% appearing a single time and around 1.3% taken by the ten largest. The sequencing sample was made of peripheral blood. Source of these receptors: a man aged 55 to 70 with acute or convalescent COVID-19.

The count of this clone is one. The rearrangement uses TRBV25-1 and TRBJ1-1; a possible D gene is TRBD1 (6 bases). V lost 3 bases and J 0 bases, leaving 11 bases between the germline ends. The CDR3 has 15 amino acids. Germline-derived CDR1 and CDR2 are MGHDK and SYGVNS. CDR3 in amino acids: CASSDDRTLNTEAFF. CDR3 nucleotides: TGTGCCAGCAGTGACGACAGGACCCTGAACACTGAAGCTTTCTTT.

The chain carries TRBV27 and TRBJ1-5; D call uncertain. The CDR3 extends over 15 amino acids. The germline V and J ends were trimmed by 2 bases and 7 bases, with 15 bases remaining between them. Germline CDR1 MNHEY, CDR2 SMNVEV (reference sequence). In DNA form, the CDR3 reads TGTGCCAGCAGTTTAAACGGGAGAGTGGGGCAGCCCCAGCATTTT. It yields the protein CASSLNGRVGQPQHF.

In this sample, this clone turned up a few times. V is TRBV9 and J is TRBJ2-3; 10 bases are a match to TRBD1. This CDR3 has 14 residues. The V gene's germline CDR1 is SGDLS and CDR2 YYNGEE. Trimming at V came to 3 bases and at J to 4 bases, leaving 2 bases not matched to a gene. The CDR3 region is CASSATGGSDTQYF. DNA of the CDR3: TGTGCCAGCAGCGCGACAGGGGGCTCAGATACGCAGTATTTT.

The V gene is TRBV5-1, the J gene TRBJ2-5; possible D gene TRBD2, 5 bases. The CDR3 loop spans 13 amino acids. Germline V gene sequence: CDR1 SGHRS, CDR2 YFSETQ. The germline V and J ends were trimmed by 5 bases and 3 bases, with 11 bases remaining between them. CDR3 protein: CASSRVSEETQYF. CDR3 nucleotides: TGCGCCAGCAGTAGGGTTAGCGAAGAGACCCAGTACTTC.

The chain uses TRBV5-6 and TRBJ1-3, with D possibly matching TRBD1 (5 bases). CDR1 and CDR2 from the germline V gene are SGHDT and YYEEEE. The CDR3 length is 15 residues. Trimming removed 5 bases at V and 1 base at J, with 13 bases between. This CDR3 reads CASRMGGRSGNTIYF. The CDR3, as DNA: TGTGCCAGCAGAATGGGGGGGAGATCTGGAAACACCATATATTTT.

This clone showed up just once. The CDR3 here is CASSQGTGSLEKLFF. The CDR3 DNA reads TGCGCCAGCAGCCAAGGAACAGGTAGCTTAGAAAAACTGTTTTTT. The chain joins TRBV4-1 to TRBJ1-4; TRBD1 is a possible D gene (5 bases). Germline CDR1 and CDR2: MGHRA and YSYEKL. This CDR3 is built from 15 residues. Trimming stripped 1 base from V and 8 bases from J, with 14 bases between.

The chain uses TRBV29-1 and TRBJ2-7; D perhaps matches TRBD2 (5 bases). CDR3 length: 12 amino acids. CDR1 and CDR2 from the germline V gene are SQVTM and ANQGSEA. The V end was cut by 7 bases, the J end by 4 bases, with 14 bases between. CDR3 coding DNA: TGCAGCGCTCGGACTCCTTATTACGAGCAGTACTTC. Translation: CSARTPYYEQYF.

The CDR3 sequence: CATSSAGLPSPNYGYTF. The CDR3 DNA follows: TGTGCCACCAGCAGTGCAGGGTTACCTTCCCCTAACTATGGCTACACCTTC. The chain has TRBV15 and TRBJ1-2; TRBD1 might be the D (5 bases). The germline CDR1 and CDR2 sequences are LNHNV and YYDKDF (reference sequence). V gave up 3 bases and J gave up 0 bases, with 17 bases separating them. The CDR3 runs 17 residues.

This clone has only one observation. The genes are TRBV29-1 and TRBJ1-1; D remains ambiguous. This CDR3 region has 8 residues. Germline CDR1 and CDR2: SQVTM and ANQGSEA. The V and J ends lost 4 bases and 12 bases respectively, with 6 bases between them. In DNA form, the CDR3 reads TGCAGCGTTGGACAAACTTTCTTT. Residues: CSVGQTFF.

V gene TRBV6-5 combines with J gene TRBJ1-1, with unresolved D. Per the germline V gene, CDR1 is MNHEY and CDR2 is SVGAGI. This CDR3 is built from 15 residues. Trimming stripped 5 bases from V and 2 bases from J, with 15 bases between. In DNA form, the CDR3 reads TGTGCCAGCAGTCCCCGGGAAACAGTAAACACTGAAGCTTTCTTT. Amino acids: CASSPRETVNTEAFF.

The chain's CDR3 is CATSGRTGGNSPLHF. DNA for the CDR3: TGTGCCACCAGCGGGCGGACAGGGGGCAATTCACCCCTCCACTTT. This chain connects TRBV15 to TRBJ1-6, with 11 bases aligning to TRBD1. Germline trimming cut 5 bases from V and 7 bases from J; bases unmatched to any gene: 4. CDR1 and CDR2 (germline): LNHNV, YYDKDF (reference sequence). The CDR3 is 15 amino acids.

This chain joins TRBV25-1 and TRBJ2-2; D possibly corresponds to TRBD1 (5 bases). Germline CDR1 reads MGHDK; CDR2 reads SYGVNS. Trimming cost V 4 bases and J 6 bases, with 12 bases left between them. The CDR3 is 14 amino acids. The CDR3 coding sequence is TGTGCCAGCAGTGCCCATAAGGGGTCCGGGGAGCTGTTTTTT. Encoded protein: CASSAHKGSGELFF.

The J gene is TRBJ1-5, the V gene TRBV10-3; TRBD1 aligns across 8 bases. The CDR3 is made up of 13 amino acids. Germline assignment: CDR1 ENHRY and CDR2 SYGVKD. Unmatched junction bases numbered 9, after V lost 10 bases and J lost 7 bases. The CDR3 spells CATNSDRVQPQHF. The CDR3 DNA reads TGTGCCACCAACTCGGACAGGGTACAGCCCCAGCATTTT.

CDR3 sequence (DNA): TGCAGTGCTAGACCGGGGGACATTCAGTACTTC. Translated, it gives CSARPGDIQYF. The V gene is TRBV20-1, the J gene TRBJ2-4; perhaps TRBD2 as D (6 bases). CDR1 and CDR2 (germline): DFQATT, SNEGSKA (reference sequence). The V gene lost 2 bases and the J gene lost 8 bases, with 7 bases spanning the gap. The CDR3 extends over 11 amino acids.

This clone was observed once. The rearrangement links TRBV27 to TRBJ1-1; 7 bases match TRBD1. The CDR3 sequence is 14 residues long. V gave up 4 bases and J gave up 5 bases; unmatched junction bases: 7. Germline CDR1 is MNHEY and CDR2 is SMNVEV (reference sequence). The CDR3 sequence is CASSYLDRTTEAFF. As DNA, the CDR3 is TGTGCCAGCAGTTATCTGGACAGGACTACTGAAGCTTTCTTT.

The chain couples TRBV5-1 to TRBJ2-7; 7 bases line up with TRBD2. The germline CDR1 and CDR2 sequences are SGHRS and YFSETQ. Unmatched junction bases numbered 11, after V lost 0 bases and J lost 5 bases. CDR3 length: 16 amino acids. In nucleotides, the CDR3 is TGCGCCAGCAGCTTGGCTTCCGGGGGAGGGAGTGACGAGCAGTACTTC. It yields the protein CASSLASGGGSDEQYF.

The chain carries TRBV30 and TRBJ2-7; 9 bases are a match to TRBD1. Trimming cost V 0 bases and J 6 bases; bases outside gene matches: 6. The CDR3 contains 14 residues. The germline CDR1 and CDR2 sequences are GTSNPN and SVGIG (reference sequence). The CDR3: CAWSVSTGGLEQYF. The CDR3 DNA reads TGTGCCTGGAGTGTAAGTACAGGGGGCCTCGAGCAGTACTTC.

The V call is TRBV24-1, the J call TRBJ2-1; 8 positions agree with TRBD1. The germline V gene encodes CDR1 KGHDR and CDR2 SFDVKD. The CDR3 is 16 residues long. J lost 4 bases, V lost 5 bases, and 9 bases had no gene match. The CDR3 spells CATSVGTGGIYNEQFF. CDR3 nucleotides: TGTGCCACCAGTGTAGGAACAGGGGGGATATACAATGAGCAGTTCTTC.

The genes are TRBV5-1 and TRBJ2-3, with 13 bases fitting TRBD2. V dropped 4 bases and J dropped 5; count of bases not matched to a gene: 7. This CDR3 is built from 16 residues. Germline V gene sequence: CDR1 SGHRS, CDR2 YFSETQ. The CDR3 sequence is CASSTSGGARLDTQYF. CDR3 bases: TGCGCCAGCAGCACTAGCGGGGGGGCTCGATTAGATACGCAGTATTTT. The full variable domain, rest sourced from reference TRBV5-1 and TRBJ2-3, is KAGVTQTPRYLIKTRGQQVTLSCSPISGHRSVSWYQQTPGQGLQFLFEYFSETQRNKGNFPGRFSGRQFSNSRSEMNVSTLELGDSALYLCASSTSGGARLDTQYFGPGTRLTVL.

The V call is TRBV7-9, the J call TRBJ1-4, with TRBD1 identical over 10 bases. This CDR3 has 14 residues. With V trimmed by 5 bases and J by 6 bases, 3 bases remained unmatched. Germline V gene data show CDR1 as SEHNR and CDR2 as FQNEAQ (reference sequence). CDR3 in DNA: TGTGCCAGCAGCCCCGGGACAGGGGATGAAAAACTGTTTTTT. It yields the protein CASSPGTGDEKLFF. The full variable domain, in which reference TRBV7-9 and TRBJ1-4 provide the parts outside the CDR3, is DTGVSQNPRHKITKRGQNVTFRCDPISEHNRLYWYRQTLGQGPEFLTYFQNEAQLEKSRLLSDRFSAERPKGSFSTLEIQRTEQGDSAMYLCASSPGTGDEKLFFGSGTQLSVL.

This clone appeared a single time. The CDR3 DNA follows: TGTGCCAGCCAGAAGAACACTGAAGCTTTCTTT. Amino acid sequence: CASQKNTEAFF. The chain couples TRBV6-5 to TRBJ1-1; D is undetermined. Germline V lookup: CDR1 MNHEY, CDR2 SVGAGI. CDR3 length: 11 residues. V was trimmed by 8 bases and J by 1 base, leaving 5 bases between them.

V usage is TRBV5-4 and J usage is TRBJ1-6, with a weak D call TRBD1 (6 bases). V dropped 2 bases and J dropped 10 bases, with 16 bases sitting between them. This CDR3 is 15 amino acids long. The germline gives CDR1 SGHNT, CDR2 YYREEE (reference sequence). CDR3 sequence (DNA): TGTGCCAGCAGCTTTTCACCGACAGGTGGATCACCCCTCCACTTT. This sequence encodes CASSFSPTGGSPLHF. The full variable domain, completed using reference TRBV5-4 and TRBJ1-6, is ETGVTQSPTHLIKTRGQQVTLRCSSQSGHNTVSWYQQALGQGPQFIFQYYREEENGRGNFPPRFSGLQFPNYSSELNVNALELDDSALYLCASSFSPTGGSPLHFGNGTRLTVT.

The chain has TRBV24-1 and TRBJ1-1; D gene ambiguous. The V gene lost 6 bases and the J gene lost 0 bases, with 7 bases spanning the gap. CDR1 is KGHDR and CDR2 is SFDVKD in the germline V gene. The CDR3 is made up of 13 amino acids. The CDR3 here is CATSSGMNTEAFF. The CDR3 DNA is TGTGCCACCAGTTCGGGAATGAACACTGAAGCTTTCTTT.

The rearrangement links TRBV29-1 to TRBJ2-1; TRBD2 matches 13 bases. There are 13 residues in the CDR3. Germline loops: CDR1 SQVTM, CDR2 ANQGSEA. Trimming cost V 4 bases and J 7 bases; bases outside gene matches: 1. The CDR3 nucleotides are TGCAGCGTTGGACTAGCGGGGGGTAATGAGCAGTTCTTC. This gives the protein CSVGLAGGNEQFF.

The chain links TRBV4-1 to TRBJ2-2; a weak D match, TRBD1 (6 bases). The germline V and J ends were trimmed by 0 bases and 2 bases, with 13 bases remaining between them. CDR1 and CDR2 from the germline V gene are MGHRA and YSYEKL. The CDR3 is made up of 17 amino acids. CDR3 DNA: TGCGCCAGCAGCCAAGACTCAAACAGGGTAAACACCGGGGAGCTGTTTTTT. Residues: CASSQDSNRVNTGELFF.

The chain carries TRBV5-4 and TRBJ1-1; the D is unclear. V gave up 5 bases and J gave up 0 bases, with 14 bases separating them. This CDR3 has 15 residues. Looked up from germline, CDR1 is SGHNT and CDR2 is YYREEE (reference sequence). CDR3 sequence (DNA): TGTGCCAGCAGTCCCCCAAGGCAGGTGAACACTGAAGCTTTCTTT. It specifies CASSPPRQVNTEAFF.

Only a few counts were recorded for this clone. V usage is TRBV25-1 and J usage is TRBJ2-7; 9 nucleotides align to TRBD1. In germline, CDR1 is MGHDK, CDR2 SYGVNS. J was trimmed by 4 bases and V by 6 bases; bases with no gene match: 4. CDR3 size: 13 residues. CDR3 coding DNA: TGTGCCAGCAGCGTACAGGGGGCTTACGAGCAGTACTTC. It specifies CASSVQGAYEQYF.

The chain links TRBV5-1 to TRBJ1-3, with D hard to call. The CDR3 is 16 amino acids. Trimming pared 0 bases from V and 0 bases from J, leaving 10 bases between. CDR1 SGHRS and CDR2 YFSETQ come from the germline V gene. The CDR3 loop is CASSLDQVPSGNTIYF. The DNA for the CDR3 is TGCGCCAGCAGCTTGGATCAGGTACCCTCTGGAAACACCATATATTTT.

The chain employs TRBV5-1 and TRBJ2-7, with TRBD1 identical over 7 bases. The J segment lost 2 bases and the V segment lost 4 bases, leaving 6 bases of the junction unmatched. The CDR3 loop spans 14 amino acids. Germline V gives CDR1 SGHRS, CDR2 YFSETQ. CDR3 sequence reads: CASSARDSAYEQYF. CDR3 coding DNA: TGCGCCAGCAGCGCCCGGGACAGTGCCTACGAGCAGTACTTC.

The J gene is TRBJ1-2, the V gene TRBV2; maybe TRBD1 (5 bases). Trimming pared 4 bases from V and 6 bases from J, leaving 15 bases between. The CDR3 has 14 residues. Germline V CDR1 and CDR2: SNHLY, FYNNEI. Here the CDR3 reads CASSGLTVDNGYTF. CDR3 coding DNA: TGTGCCAGCAGTGGTCTGACAGTTGATAATGGCTACACCTTC.